These 5 T cell receptor beta chains originate from one sample sequenced in a study of beta chain features in type 1 diabetes (dated by TCRdb to the late 2010s). Study-wide findings and limitations: Type 1 diabetes patients showed a moderate but significant shortening of TCRB CDR3 length in all four CD4+ subsets.

Their antigens remain unidentified. Library preparation was by the immunoSEQ multiplex PCR assay. The entire amount of isolated RNA was reverse transcribed using the High Capacity cDNA Reverse Transcription Kit, so the sequenced TCRB transcripts were expressed ones. The immuneACCESS repertoire file appears here via TCRdb, limited to in-frame rearrangements. These files lack a portion of the clones; in checked studies, under half of the deficit traces to unresolved V genes, and the cause of the others is not known. The sample yields a few hundred thousand clones; about 15% were counted once. Of the sample, around 0.015% is held by the ten largest clones. Sequences were obtained from naive CD4+ T cells from blood. The cell subset or site label on this specimen signifies: true naive CD4+ T cells. Receptor source: a man aged 18-30 years with type 1 diabetes.

The genes are TRBV28 and TRBJ1-1; TRBD1 aligns across 10 bases. Losses at the gene ends were 4 bases for V and 6 bases for J; bases not matched to a gene: 8. Germline V gene data show CDR1 as MDHEN and CDR2 as SYDVKM. The CDR3 contains 15 residues. In nucleotides, the CDR3 is TGTGCCAGCAGTTCCGGACAGGGGGTTATTTCTGAAGCTTTCTTT. Its translation: CASSSGQGVISEAFF.

The chain couples TRBV5-1 to TRBJ1-1; tentative D call: TRBD1 (6 bases). Trimming removed 0 bases at V and 5 bases at J, with 17 bases between. Germline loops: CDR1 SGHRS, CDR2 YFSETQ. The CDR3 totals 16 residues. The chain's CDR3 is CASSLAGVEGGTEAFF. CDR3 in DNA: TGCGCCAGCAGCTTGGCAGGGGTAGAGGGAGGGACTGAAGCTTTCTTT.

The chain joins TRBV5-1 to TRBJ2-7; D not certain. The CDR3 totals 14 residues. Trimming stripped 4 bases from V and 0 bases from J, with 11 bases between. The germline CDR1 and CDR2 sequences are SGHRS and YFSETQ. CDR3 loop: CASSATPNSYEQYF. As DNA, the CDR3 is TGCGCCAGCAGCGCGACACCTAACTCCTACGAGCAGTACTTC.

A note on this clone: One end of the junction is discordant with germline, which a read error may explain. The V and J genes are TRBV5-4 and TRBJ2-2; TRBD2 aligns across 7 bases. The CDR3 sequence is 17 residues long. Germline values: CDR1 SGHNT, CDR2 YYREEE (reference sequence). The CDR3 is CASSHQRGVKDTGELFF. The CDR3 DNA follows: TGCGCCAGCAGCCACCAACGGGGGGTGAAGGACACCGGGGAGCTGTTTTTT. The whole variable domain, remainder taken from reference TRBV5-4 and TRBJ2-2, is ETGVTQSPTHLIKTRGQQVTLRCSSQSGHNTVSWYQQALGQGPQFIFQYYREEENGRGNFPPRFSGLQFPNYSSELNVNALELDDSALYLCASSHQRGVKDTGELFFGEGSRLTVL.

This clone was counted a few times. The chain recombines TRBV4-3 with TRBJ2-7; the D is unclear. The CDR3 loop spans 15 amino acids. The V gene lost 1 base and the J gene lost 4 bases, with 14 bases spanning the gap. Germline V lookup: CDR1 LGHNA, CDR2 YSLEER. The CDR3 coding sequence is TGCGCCAGCAGCCAAGTGGTATGGCAACAATACGAGCAGTACTTC. It specifies CASSQVVWQQYEQYF.